A selection of T cell receptor beta chains follows, all from one sample in a study of blood T cells in healthy people across ages. In TCRdb, the 5' RACE reads were re-called with MiXCR into one record per CDR3 protein. The table has around 1,700,000 distinct CDR3 sequences, about 28% seen once; the top ten hold roughly 8%. Source material: blood. The receptors here all came from a woman aged 25 to 39 in good health. Both conserved end residues are part of each CDR3. A D gene is named only where the DNA matches it firmly. Some rows mark clone size as missing; the rest say once, few, many or name a class of expanded clone.

TRBD1,TRBJ2-7,15,TRBV9,few,CASSETPKTGAEQYF,TGTGCCAGCAGCGAGACGCCAAAGACAGGGGCCGAGCAGTACTTC
-,TRBJ2-5,15,TRBV20-1,-,CSARAGSTDQETQYF,TGCAGTGCTAGGGCCGGGAGTACAGACCAAGAGACCCAGTACTTC
TRBD1,TRBJ2-7,18,TRBV7-2,few,CASSFQSIPGQGSYEQYF,TGTGCCAGCAGCTTTCAAAGCATCCCGGGACAGGGCTCCTACGAGCAGTACTTC
-,TRBJ2-1,15,TRBV7-3,many,CASSLRQTLFNEQFF,TGTGCCAGCAGCTTGAGACAGACCCTTTTTAATGAGCAGTTCTTC
TRBD2,TRBJ2-1,14,TRBV5-1,few,CASTLLAENNEQFF,TGCGCCAGCACCCTACTAGCGGAGAACAATGAGCAGTTCTTC
-,TRBJ2-7,14,TRBV4-1,many,CASSQMTGAYEQYF,TGCGCCAGCAGCCAAATGACAGGAGCCTACGAGCAGTACTTC
-,TRBJ1-2,13,TRBV9,-,CASSVAGINGYTF,TGTGCCAGCAGCGTAGCAGGGATTAATGGCTACACCTTC
TRBD2,TRBJ2-5,16,TRBV20-1,-,CSVATSVVLGQETQYF,TGCAGTGTTGCGACTAGCGTGGTGCTTGGGCAAGAGACCCAGTACTTC
-,TRBJ2-5,14,TRBV29-1,few,CSVEERLASETQYF,TGCAGCGTTGAAGAACGGCTAGCGTCAGAGACCCAGTACTTC
TRBD2,TRBJ2-1,15,TRBV20-1,few,CSAGRGGSSYNEQFF,TGCAGTGCTGGGCGCGGCGGGAGCTCCTACAATGAGCAGTTCTTC
-,TRBJ2-7,13,TRBV7-2,-,CAGRLDTSYEQYF,TGTGCCGGCAGACTAGACACCTCCTACGAGCAGTACTTC
-,TRBJ1-5,16,TRBV7-2,few,CASSLSGGGGNQPQHF,TGTGCCAGCAGCTTAAGTGGGGGGGGAGGGAATCAGCCCCAGCATTTT
TRBD1,TRBJ1-1,15,TRBV7-2,-,CASSPWTGAKAEAFF,TGTGCCAGCAGCCCCTGGACAGGGGCGAAGGCTGAAGCTTTCTTT
TRBD1,TRBJ2-7,14,TRBV10-3,few,CAISDSGTGYEQYF,TGTGCCATCAGTGATTCCGGGACAGGCTACGAGCAGTACTTC
TRBD2,TRBJ2-3,14,TRBV7-2,many,CASSVGLVEDTQYF,TGTGCCAGCAGCGTAGGACTAGTCGAAGATACGCAGTATTTT
-,TRBJ2-7,14,TRBV27,many,CASSLLGGEIEQYF,TGTGCCAGCAGTTTATTAGGGGGGGAGATCGAGCAGTACTTC
TRBD1,TRBJ2-7,15,TRBV10-3,many,CAISGGTGRDYEQYF,TGTGCCATCAGTGGCGGGACAGGTAGGGACTACGAGCAGTACTTC
-,TRBJ2-3,12,TRBV12-3/TRBV12-4,many,CASSLFADTQYF,TGTGCCAGCAGTTTATTTGCAGATACGCAGTATTTT
-,TRBJ2-3,14,TRBV20-1,few,CSVGEGGGTDTQYF,TGCAGTGTTGGCGAGGGGGGGGGCACAGATACGCAGTATTTT
-,TRBJ2-5,14,TRBV7-2,-,CASSLISFGETQYF,TGTGCCAGCAGCTTAATCTCTTTTGGGGAGACCCAGTACTTC
-,TRBJ2-6,17,TRBV6-6,few,CASSYLSWVDGANVLTF,TGTGCCAGCAGTTACCTCTCGTGGGTGGATGGGGCCAACGTCCTGACTTTC
-,TRBJ2-1,11,TRBV24-1,few,CATSQGYEQFF,TGTGCCACCAGTCAGGGCTATGAGCAGTTCTTC
-,TRBJ1-2,18,TRBV7-2,once,CASGSLGFGLSRDYGYTF,TGTGCCAGCGGCTCCCTCGGGTTCGGCCTAAGTAGAGACTATGGCTACACCTTC
TRBD2,TRBJ2-3,11,TRBV29-1,few,CSVLSGGGRYF,TGCAGCGTCTTGTCCGGGGGGGGAAGGTATTTT
TRBD1,TRBJ2-2,17,TRBV12-3/TRBV12-4,few,CASSPTTTGGWTGELFF,TGTGCCAGCAGTCCTACCACAACAGGGGGATGGACCGGGGAGCTGTTTTTT
-,TRBJ2-1,14,TRBV5-1,few,CASSLDGQYNEQFF,TGCGCCAGCAGCTTGGACGGACAGTACAATGAGCAGTTCTTC
-,TRBJ1-5,18,TRBV4-1,-,CASSQEGTRVARNQPQHF,TGCGCCAGCAGCCAAGAAGGAACCAGGGTAGCTCGCAATCAGCCCCAGCATTTT
-,TRBJ2-3,14,TRBV7-2,-,CASSFSRRTDTQYF,TGTGCCAGCAGCTTTTCAAGGCGGACAGATACGCAGTATTTT
-,TRBJ1-4,13,TRBV10-1,many,CASSRSLGEKLFF,TGCGCCAGCAGCCGCAGCCTAGGTGAAAAACTGTTTTTT
-,TRBJ2-7,13,TRBV5-1,few,CASGPGTHYEQYF,TGCGCCAGCGGCCCCGGGACCCACTACGAGCAGTACTTC
-,TRBJ1-5,14,TRBV12-3/TRBV12-4,few,CASNFGGSNQPQHF,TGTGCCAGCAACTTCGGGGGCAGCAATCAGCCCCAGCATTTT
-,TRBJ1-1,13,TRBV20-1,-,CSSMAGSNTEAFF,TGCAGTTCCATGGCGGGCTCGAACACTGAAGCTTTCTTT
TRBD1,TRBJ1-4,15,TRBV12-3/TRBV12-4,-,CTSSLEIRGQEKLFF,TGTACCAGCAGTTTAGAGATAAGGGGGCAAGAAAAACTGTTTTTT
-,TRBJ1-1,14,TRBV11-2,-,CASSLGGGVSKAFF,TGTGCCAGCAGCCTAGGAGGAGGGGTCTCTAAAGCTTTCTTT
-,TRBJ1-5,13,TRBV4-2,many,CASSRGNNQPQHF,TGTGCCAGCAGCCGTGGCAACAATCAGCCCCAGCATTTT
TRBD2,TRBJ2-3,14,TRBV5-1,few,CASSLSTSSDTQYF,TGCGCCAGCAGCTTGTCGACTAGCTCGGATACGCAGTATTTT
TRBD1,TRBJ2-7,16,TRBV27,few,CASRKRNRDSNYEQYF,TGTGCCAGCAGAAAGCGAAACCGGGACAGCAACTACGAGCAGTACTTC
-,TRBJ1-3,14,TRBV7-8,-,CASRPRGSGNTIYF,TGTGCCAGCAGGCCCAGGGGTTCTGGAAACACCATATATTTT
TRBD1,TRBJ1-2,15,TRBV27,many,CASFLPGTGLGGYTF,TGTGCCAGCTTCTTACCCGGGACAGGGTTGGGAGGCTACACCTTC
-,TRBJ2-2,13,TRBV20-1,-,CSARDGSAGELFF,TGCAGTGCAAGGGATGGGAGCGCCGGGGAGCTGTTTTTT
-,TRBJ1-3,15,TRBV11-2,few,CASSLAGDLGNTIYF,TGTGCCAGCAGCTTAGCCGGGGATCTTGGAAACACCATATATTTT
-,TRBJ2-7,14,TRBV29-1,many,CSVEGDGRTYEQYF,TGCAGCGTTGAAGGAGACGGGCGGACCTACGAGCAGTACTTC
TRBD1,TRBJ2-7,17,TRBV5-6,many,CASSHKTGQGTTYEQYF,TGTGCCAGCAGCCATAAGACGGGACAGGGGACAACCTACGAGCAGTACTTC
TRBD1,TRBJ2-7,14,TRBV4-3,many,CASSQGTGDHEQYF,TGCGCCAGCAGCCAAGGGACAGGGGACCACGAGCAGTACTTC
TRBD1,TRBJ2-1,16,TRBV15,few,CATSRPGQGAWNEQFF,TGTGCCACCAGCAGACCGGGGCAGGGGGCTTGGAATGAGCAGTTCTTC
-,TRBJ2-7,14,TRBV6-1,many,CASDSGGTAYEQYF,TGTGCCAGTGATTCAGGGGGGACAGCCTACGAGCAGTACTTC
-,TRBJ2-5,13,TRBV6-1,-,CASLGRLQETQYF,TGTGCCAGCCTTGGACGGCTCCAAGAGACCCAGTACTTC
-,TRBJ2-3,13,TRBV6-1,-,CASGGISTDTQYF,TGTGCCAGCGGGGGGATTAGCACAGATACGCAGTATTTT
TRBD1,TRBJ2-5,13,TRBV2,-,CASSEQGDGTQYF,TGTGCCAGCAGTGAACAGGGGGACGGGACCCAGTACTTC
-,TRBJ2-2,12,TRBV5-5,few,CASSFQGRELFF,TGTGCCAGCAGCTTCCAGGGCCGGGAGCTGTTTTTT
-,TRBJ2-7,14,TRBV29-1,many,CSVGGGLASLEQYF,TGCAGCGTTGGAGGGGGACTCGCCTCGCTCGAGCAGTACTTC
-,TRBJ2-3,17,TRBV7-2,once,CASSLGAWDPSTDTQYF,TGTGCCAGCAGCTTAGGGGCTTGGGACCCTAGCACAGATACGCAGTATTTT
TRBD2,TRBJ2-7,14,TRBV20-1,-,CSARAGREPYEQYF,TGCAGTGCTAGGGCCGGGAGGGAGCCCTACGAGCAGTACTTC
-,TRBJ2-3,14,TRBV4-3,few,CASSQERTTDTQYF,TGCGCCAGCAGCCAAGAACGGACCACAGATACGCAGTATTTT
-,TRBJ1-1,14,TRBV7-6,few,CASSRLLGGTEAFF,TGTGCCAGCAGCCGATTATTGGGGGGCACTGAAGCTTTCTTT
-,TRBJ2-5,14,TRBV4-3,once,CASSQDGPQETQYF,TGCGCCAGCAGCCAAGATGGGCCACAAGAGACCCAGTACTTC
-,TRBJ2-4,14,TRBV12-3/TRBV12-4,-,CASSSTSGFGEQYF,TGTGCCAGCAGCTCCACCTCGGGGTTCGGAGAGCAGTACTTC